A single sample gave rise to the 31 T cell receptor beta chains below, sequenced in a study of tumor-infiltrating lymphocytes in primary liver carcinoma. From roughly 500 ng total RNA, TCR beta cDNA was generated with a primer in the constant region. Amplification in three nested multiplex PCR rounds with slightly modified ARM-PCR gave rise to TCR beta libraries. The first two PCR rounds, roughly 10 cycles each, used TRBV1-TRBV30 forward primers and a C-beta reverse primer. TCRdb reprocessed the multiplex PCR reads via MiXCR and lists one record per CDR3 protein. This table holds about 320,000 distinct CDR3 sequences, about 60% found once. Unsorted whole blood supplied the RNA, and germline DNA was extracted too. The material sequenced was peripheral blood. These TCRs come from a man aged 40-55 years with primary liver carcinoma and hepatitis B virus infection.

The chain combines TRBV30 with TRBJ2-1; no clear D. Germline loops: CDR1 GTSNPN, CDR2 SVGIG (reference sequence). This CDR3 is built from 12 residues. The V end lost 0 bases, the J end lost 8 bases, and 8 bases lay between the germline ends. CDR3 region: CAWSVYLYEQFF. The CDR3 DNA is TGTGCCTGGAGTGTATATTTGTATGAGCAGTTCTTC.

This clonotype was observed once. A read error may produce the germline difference seen at one junction end. This chain joins TRBV5-6 and TRBJ1-3; D possibly corresponds to TRBD1 (6 bases). The CDR3 contains 15 residues. The germline CDR1 and CDR2 sequences are SGHDT and YYEEEE. The CDR3 spells CASSPWDISGNTIHF. DNA for the CDR3: TGTGCCAGCAGCCCCTGGGACATCTCTGGAAACACCATACATTTT. The variable domain in full, completed from reference TRBV5-6 and TRBJ1-3, reads DAGVTQSPTHLIKTRGQQVTLRCSPKSGHDTVSWYQQALGQGPQFIFQYYEEEERQRGNFPDRFSGHQFPNYSSELNVNALLLGDSALYLCASSPWDISGNTIHFGEGSWLTVV.

This clonotype showed up just a few times. A single base separates this from a much larger clone, so it may be a read error. J is TRBJ1-2 and V is TRBV4-3; 9 bases line up with TRBD1. The germline CDR1 and CDR2 sequences are LGHNA and YSLEER. The CDR3 length is 15 residues. The CDR3 protein is CASSQVGQGNYCYTF. The CDR3 DNA reads TGCGCCAGCAGCCAAGTCGGACAGGGGAACTATTGCTACACCTTC.

This clonotype was recorded once. This may be a read error: a much more frequent sequence differs by one nucleotide. This chain links TRBV12-3 or TRBV12-4 with TRBJ1-3; D gene ambiguous. The CDR3 totals 15 residues. The CDR3 region has the DNA TGTACCAGCAGTTTAGGAGGGATGGGCGGAAACACCATATATTTT. Translation gives CTSSLGGMGGNTIYF.

V gene TRBV28 combines with J gene TRBJ2-5, with D perhaps matching TRBD2 (6 bases). The CDR3 has 15 amino acids. Trimming cost V 4 bases and J 9 bases, with 21 bases left between them. In germline, CDR1 is MDHEN, CDR2 SYDVKM. The CDR3 sequence is CASSSPRQGRESQYF. CDR3 DNA: TGTGCCAGCAGTTCGCCTCGGCAGGGACGGGAGTCCCAGTACTTC.

This clonotype was detected only a few times. The V gene is TRBV4-1, the J gene TRBJ1-1, with TRBD1 identical over 7 bases. From germline, CDR1 is MGHRA and CDR2 YSYEKL. This CDR3 is 15 amino acids long. V lost 3 bases and J lost 4; bases outside the gene matches: 8. CDR3 amino acids: CASSHPDRLSTEAFF. Here the CDR3 DNA reads TGCGCCAGCAGCCACCCGGACAGGTTGAGCACTGAAGCTTTCTTT.

Details on this clonotype: Being one base from a much bigger clone, this may be a read error. V usage is TRBV4-3 and J usage is TRBJ2-5; TRBD1 matches at 7 bases. Looked up from germline, CDR1 is LGHNA and CDR2 is YSLEER. This CDR3 has 14 residues. The CDR3 region has the DNA TGCGCCAGCAGCTCTGAGGGGACAGAAGAGACCCAGCACTTC. Translated: CASSSEGTEETQHF.

V and J are TRBV11-2 and TRBJ1-5; D is undetermined. Germline V gene sequence: CDR1 SGHAT, CDR2 FQNNGV. The CDR3 has 14 amino acids. Trimming left V 5 bases short and J 8 bases short, with 16 bases between. The CDR3 spells CASSTGRFPEPQHF. CDR3 coding DNA: TGTGCCAGCAGCACCGGACGGTTTCCCGAGCCCCAGCATTTT.

Concerning this clonotype itself: The junction does not match germline at one end; this may be a read error. The V and J genes are TRBV7-9 and TRBJ2-5; 8 positions match TRBD2. This CDR3 is 14 amino acids long. The germline CDR1 and CDR2 sequences are SEHNR and FQNEAQ (reference sequence). The CDR3 protein is CASSLVRGGESQYF. CDR3 nucleotide sequence: TGTGCCAGCAGCTTAGTCCGGGGGGGCGAGAGCCAGTACTTC.

Written as DNA, the CDR3 is TGCGCCAGCAGCGGGGCCCTGCGGGGGTCCGGCGATGCGCAGTATTTT. It codes for CASSGALRGSGDAQYF. This chain links TRBV5-1 with TRBJ2-3; 7 nucleotides align to TRBD2. Germline values: CDR1 SGHRS, CDR2 YFSETQ. The CDR3 covers 16 residues. The ends lost 4 bases at V and 10 bases at J; junction bases unmatched: 18. Together with reference TRBV5-1 and TRBJ2-3, the CDR3 gives the full variable domain: KAGVTQTPRYLIKTRGQQVTLSCSPISGHRSVSWYQQTPGQGLQFLFEYFSETQRNKGNFPGRFSGRQFSNSRSEMNVSTLELGDSALYLCASSGALRGSGDAQYFGPGTRLTVL.

The chain has TRBV5-1 and TRBJ2-3; D gene unclear. Looked up from germline, CDR1 is SGHRS and CDR2 is YFSETQ. The V end was cut by 4 bases, the J end by 0 bases, with 9 bases between. CDR3 length: 14 amino acids. The CDR3 loop is CASSLGESTDTQYF. The CDR3, as DNA: TGCGCCAGCAGCCTTGGAGAGAGCACAGATACGCAGTATTTT.

This clonotype has at least ten counts. V usage is TRBV6-6 and J usage is TRBJ2-7; 10 bases line up with TRBD2. V gave up 7 bases and J gave up 7 bases; unmatched junction bases: 7. Germline CDR1 and CDR2: MNHNY and SVGAGI (reference sequence). The CDR3 has 13 amino acids. Written as DNA, the CDR3 is TGTGCCAGCACCCTAGCGGGAGCAAGGGAGCAGTACTTC. It yields the protein CASTLAGAREQYF.

The gene calls are TRBV29-1 and TRBJ2-7, with D perhaps given as TRBD1 or TRBD2 (7 bases each). Between the trimmed V and J ends, which lost 7 bases and 8 bases, there was a span of 24 bases. The CDR3 is made up of 14 amino acids. Germline V CDR1 and CDR2: SQVTM, ANQGSEA. DNA of the CDR3: TGCAGCGCAGGGGGGGCAGGGAAGATATACCAGCAGTACTTC. Its protein product is CSAGGAGKIYQQYF.

Concerning this clonotype: A read error is likely, as this CDR3 ends without the conserved phenylalanine or tryptophan. V and J are TRBV29-1 and TRBJ2-7; the D is unclear. Germline loops: CDR1 SQVTM, CDR2 ANQGSEA. The germline V and J ends were trimmed by 5 bases and 0 bases, with 5 bases remaining between them. The CDR3 is made up of 11 amino acids. The CDR3 DNA follows: TGCAGCGTTACGTCCTCCTACGAGCAGTACTTA. Translating it yields CSVTSSYEQYL.

This clonotype was seen a handful of times. The chain uses TRBV28 and TRBJ2-5; D may be TRBD1 (5 bases). The CDR3 has 11 amino acids. CDR1 is MDHEN, CDR2 SYDVKM, per germline. Trimming removed 10 bases at V and 6 bases at J, with 12 bases between. The DNA of the CDR3 is TGTGCCACCGACAGCCAGAAGACCCAGTACTTC. This encodes CATDSQKTQYF.

This clonotype has only one observation. V and J are TRBV11-2 and TRBJ2-2, with D unresolved. The CDR3 has 14 amino acids. CDR1 and CDR2 from the germline V gene are SGHAT and FQNNGV. CDR3 sequence (DNA): TGTGCAAACAGTCTCTTTGTAGGGACCGGGGAGCTGTTTTTT. It specifies CANSLFVGTGELFF.

This clonotype was recorded at least ten times. The rearrangement joins TRBV4-2 to TRBJ2-7; D possibly corresponds to TRBD2 (5 bases). The CDR3 spans 14 residues. Trimming took off 3 bases at V and 5 bases at J, with 14 bases between the two ends. The V gene's germline CDR1 is LGHNA and CDR2 YNFKEQ. CDR3 nucleotide sequence: TGTGCCAGCAGCCACAGCGGCGGAATAAACGAGCAGTACTTC. Amino acids: CASSHSGGINEQYF.

V gene TRBV11-3 combines with J gene TRBJ2-1; 10 nucleotides agree with TRBD1. This CDR3 contains 16 residues. V lost 2 bases and J lost 10; bases outside the gene matches: 11. Germline CDR1 SGHNT, CDR2 YENEEA. CDR3 loop: CASSLNLGTGASEQFF. The CDR3 DNA sequence: TGTGCCAGCAGCTTAAACCTTGGGACAGGGGCCTCGGAGCAGTTCTTC.

This clonotype came up a few times. The chain couples TRBV7-9 to TRBJ1-1; D unclear. The ends were cut back, 1 base at V and 6 bases at J, with 9 bases in the middle. Germline V lookup: CDR1 SEHNR, CDR2 FQNEAQ (reference sequence). The CDR3 loop spans 13 amino acids. The CDR3 here is CASSLDGEAEAFF. CDR3 bases: TGTGCCAGCAGCTTAGACGGTGAGGCTGAAGCTTTCTTT.

To note about this clonotype: A junction boundary mismatches the germline segment, possibly from a read error. The CDR3: CVSRPSSGAQYF. DNA for the CDR3: TGTGTCAGCAGGCCTAGCAGTGGGGCCCAGTACTTC. The gene calls are TRBV28 and TRBJ2-5; TRBD2 might be the D (5 bases). CDR1 and CDR2 from the germline V gene are MDHEN and SYDVKM. CDR3 length equals 12 residues.

The chain employs TRBV10-3 and TRBJ2-3; 7 bases match TRBD2. The germline V gene encodes CDR1 ENHRY and CDR2 SYGVKD. V lost 2 bases and J lost 5; bases outside the gene matches: 7. This CDR3 is built from 15 residues. Written as DNA, the CDR3 is TGTGCCATCAGTGAGCCGACTAGCACCGGAGATACGCAGTATTTT. Translation: CAISEPTSTGDTQYF.

The chain recombines TRBV12-3 or TRBV12-4 with TRBJ1-5, with D possibly matching TRBD1 (5 bases). The CDR3 totals 15 residues. The V end lost 3 bases, the J end lost 4 bases, and 13 bases lay between the germline ends. CDR3: CASSLSRVGNQPQHF. Here the CDR3 DNA reads TGTGCCAGCAGTTTGTCCAGGGTGGGAAATCAGCCCCAGCATTTT.

The genes are TRBV21-1 and TRBJ1-2; TRBD1, the table's D call, lacks a check against the DNA. TRBV21-1 is recorded as a pseudogene. This CDR3 has 12 amino acids. CDR3 DNA sequence: TGTGCCAGCAGCGGCCACAGGGGAGGCTACACCTTC. It is translated as CASSGHRGGYTF.

This clonotype appeared many times. The chain links TRBV5-5 to TRBJ1-1, with a weak D call TRBD1 (6 bases). V was clipped by 4 bases and J by 11 bases, with 12 bases between them. Germline V gene sequence: CDR1 SGHKS, CDR2 YYEKEE (reference sequence). This CDR3 comprises 11 residues. In DNA, the CDR3 is TGTGCCAGCAGCCTCGGAGGGGGTGCTTTCTTT. Its translation is CASSLGGGAFF.

The sample holds a few counts of this clonotype. This may come from a read error, since a much larger clone is one base off. The V and J genes are TRBV12-3 or TRBV12-4 and TRBJ1-5; no reliable D call. CDR3 size: 13 residues. The V and J ends lost 1 base and 6 bases respectively, with 7 bases between them. Here the CDR3 DNA reads TGTGCCAGCAGTTTAGTGGGGAGTCAGCCCCAGCATTTT. Translating it yields CASSLVGSQPQHF.

A note on this clonotype: This may be a read error, as it is one base from a much larger clone. The chain is built from TRBV6-1 and TRBJ2-2, with 7 bases identical to TRBD1. The CDR3 sequence is 17 residues long. V lost 2 bases, J lost 7 bases, and 13 bases stayed unmatched. Germline loops: CDR1 MNHNS, CDR2 SASEGT. In DNA form, the CDR3 reads TGTGCCAGCAGTGAAACATCAGGGGACAGCTCACGCGGGGAGCTGTTTTTT. This encodes CASSETSGDSSRGELFF.

Concerning this clonotype: Relative to the germline gene, one junction end is altered; a read error may explain this. V usage is TRBV11-2 and J usage is TRBJ2-7; 9 bases map to TRBD1. This CDR3 is 15 amino acids long. Germline V gives CDR1 SGHAT, CDR2 FQNNGV. The CDR3 protein is CVSTRDRVQPYEQYF. CDR3 nucleotides: TGTGTCAGCACCCGGGACAGGGTGCAACCCTATGAGCAGTACTTC.

Worth noting for this clonotype: Sequence at one end of the junction differs from germline and may be a read error. This chain connects TRBV11-2 to TRBJ2-1; D possibly corresponds to TRBD1 (6 bases). Looked up from germline, CDR1 is SGHAT and CDR2 is FQNNGV. There are 12 residues in the CDR3. Written as DNA, the CDR3 is TGTACCAGCAGTTTAATGGGGGCACTGCAGTTCTTC. Encoded protein: CTSSLMGALQFF.

In the case of this clonotype: The CDR3 end shows no conserved phenylalanine or tryptophan, and so a read error is likely. CDR3 in DNA: TGTGCCATCAGTGAAGTTGGGAAAGAAGCTTTCTCT. This encodes CAISEVGKEAFS. V gene TRBV6-1 combines with J gene TRBJ1-1; D unclear. This CDR3 region has 12 residues. Per the germline V gene, CDR1 is MNHNS and CDR2 is SASEGT.

As to this clonotype: At one boundary the junction diverges from the germline segment, which might be a read error. The J gene is TRBJ2-1, the V gene TRBV11-3, with D perhaps assigned TRBD1 or TRBD2 (6 bases each). CDR3 length: 15 amino acids. From germline, CDR1 is SGHNT and CDR2 YENEEA. The chain's CDR3 is CDSSLGFGGRDEQFF. CDR3 in DNA: TGTGACAGCAGCTTAGGTTTCGGGGGCAGAGATGAGCAGTTCTTC.

Concerning this clonotype itself: A read error may be the cause here, since a much bigger clone is one base away. CDR3 DNA sequence: TGTGCCAGCAGCGAAAAGGGGAAAGAGACCCAGTACTTC. This codes for CASSEKGKETQYF. This chain joins TRBV5-4 and TRBJ2-5, with D perhaps TRBD1 (5 bases). There are 13 residues in the CDR3. The germline V and J ends were trimmed by 4 bases and 3 bases, with 10 bases remaining between them. Germline loops: CDR1 SGHNT, CDR2 YYREEE (reference sequence).